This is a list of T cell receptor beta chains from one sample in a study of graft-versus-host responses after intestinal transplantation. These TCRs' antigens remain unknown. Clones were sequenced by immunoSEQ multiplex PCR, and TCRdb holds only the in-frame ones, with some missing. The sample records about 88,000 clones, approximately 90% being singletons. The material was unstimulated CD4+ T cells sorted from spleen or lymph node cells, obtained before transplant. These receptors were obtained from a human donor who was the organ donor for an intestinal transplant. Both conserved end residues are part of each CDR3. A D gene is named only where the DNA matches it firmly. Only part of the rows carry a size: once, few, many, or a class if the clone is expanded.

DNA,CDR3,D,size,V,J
TGTGCCAGCAGAAAGCGGGGGGGCGGCAATGAGCAGTTCTTC,CASRKRGGGNEQFF,TRBD2,-,TRBV27,TRBJ2-1
TGTGCCAGCAGTTGCCCCGCGGACAGGGGAAATCAGCCCCAGCATTTT,CASSCPADRGNQPQHF,TRBD1,-,TRBV6-7,TRBJ1-5
TGTGCCAGCACTGGTACCCTATACGAGCAGTACTTC,CASTGTLYEQYF,-,-,TRBV28,TRBJ2-7
TGTGCCTGGGGACAGGGGGCAGGGAGGCCCCAGCATTTT,CAWGQGAGRPQHF,TRBD1,-,TRBV30,TRBJ1-5
TGTGCCAGCTCACCCGGGACACAACAGTACTTC,CASSPGTQQYF,-,-,TRBV18,TRBJ2-7
TGTGCCAGCAGCCCGACTAGCGGGGGAACCACAGATACGCAGTATTTT,CASSPTSGGTTDTQYF,TRBD2,-,TRBV4-2,TRBJ2-3
TGTGCCAGCAGCTGGGGGGACAGGGCAAGAGGAGATGAGCAGTTCTTC,CASSWGDRARGDEQFF,TRBD1,-,TRBV5-4,TRBJ2-1
TGTGCCTGGAGTGCCGGACAGGGGGCGTACACTGAAGCTTTCTTT,CAWSAGQGAYTEAFF,TRBD1,-,TRBV30,TRBJ1-1
TGTGCCAGCAGCTCCCTTCGGGGGTTGGGAAACATTCAGTACTTC,CASSSLRGLGNIQYF,-,-,TRBV2,TRBJ2-4
TGCGCCAGCTTTCTAGCGCCCACCCTCTCCGGGGAGCTGTTTTTT,CASFLAPTLSGELFF,-,-,TRBV10-2,TRBJ2-2
TGTGCCAGCAGTGAAAGCGCCGAGGAGAGTAGGTCCTACAATGAGCAGTTCTTC,CASSESAEESRSYNEQFF,-,-,TRBV6-4,TRBJ2-1
TGTGCCAGCAGCTTATTTTTGGGGGGTGAAGCTTTCTTT,CASSLFLGGEAFF,-,-,TRBV11-2,TRBJ1-1
TGTGCCAGCAGCTCCTACCCTCCCCAGGGTAGCTCCTACGAGCAGTACTTC,CASSSYPPQGSSYEQYF,-,-,TRBV7-6,TRBJ2-7
TGTGCCAGCAGCTTAGCTCGACTAGCGGGGGAGAATGAGCAGTTCTTC,CASSLARLAGENEQFF,TRBD2,once,TRBV7-9,TRBJ2-1
TGTGCCAGCAGAATTAGCGGGCAAAACAGAGAGCAGTACTTC,CASRISGQNREQYF,TRBD2,-,TRBV27,TRBJ2-7
TGTGCCAGTAGTATAGCAGTAAGCTCCTATAATTCACCCCTCCACTTT,CASSIAVSSYNSPLHF,-,-,TRBV19,TRBJ1-6
TGTGCCAGCAGTTCGGTCACTGAAGCTTTCTTT,CASSSVTEAFF,-,-,TRBV7-9,TRBJ1-1
TGTGCCAGCAGCTTGCGGGGGACAGGGTACCCAAGTGCCGGGGAGCTGTTTTTT,CASSLRGTGYPSAGELFF,TRBD1,-,TRBV5-6,TRBJ2-2
TGTGCCAGCAGCTTAGTATTCTATAGCTCTGGAAACACCATATATTTT,CASSLVFYSSGNTIYF,-,-,TRBV7-8,TRBJ1-3
TGTGCCAGCAGTTTCGTAGGGGCTGATCAGCCCCAGCATTTT,CASSFVGADQPQHF,-,-,TRBV27,TRBJ1-5
TGTGCCAGCAGTTCAGGCGGGCAGGACAATGAGCAGTTCTTC,CASSSGGQDNEQFF,-,-,TRBV28,TRBJ2-1
TGCGCCAGCAGCTGGGGACTAAACACAGATACGCAGTATTTT,CASSWGLNTDTQYF,TRBD2,-,TRBV5-1,TRBJ2-3
TGTGCCAGCAACCTAGATTGGCTAGCGGACGAGCAGTACTTC,CASNLDWLADEQYF,TRBD2,-,TRBV7-9,TRBJ2-7
TGTGCCAGCAGCTTAGGCTCAGGGGGAGATACGCAGTATTTT,CASSLGSGGDTQYF,TRBD1,-,TRBV11-2,TRBJ2-3
TGTGCCAGCAGCGTAGGAGGGACAGGGAGTTACGAGCAGTACTTC,CASSVGGTGSYEQYF,TRBD1,-,TRBV9,TRBJ2-7
TGTGCCAGCAGTTACTCTTTGTCGGGTGAGCAGTTCTTC,CASSYSLSGEQFF,-,-,TRBV6-5,TRBJ2-1
TGTGCCAGCAGTTACTCGGGAGGAGGTGCAGATACGCAGTATTTT,CASSYSGGGADTQYF,-,few,TRBV6-5,TRBJ2-3
TGTGCCAGCAGCACAGGGACTATTCCATCCTACAATGAGCAGTTCTTC,CASSTGTIPSYNEQFF,-,-,TRBV11-2,TRBJ2-1
TGTGCCAGTAGTATACGACAGGCCCCACTGGAAGCAGAAAAACTGTTTTTT,CASSIRQAPLEAEKLFF,-,-,TRBV19,TRBJ1-4
TGTGCCAGCAGTGACTCGAAGCTCTCTGGGGCCAACGTCCTGACTTTC,CASSDSKLSGANVLTF,-,-,TRBV6-4,TRBJ2-6
TGCGCCAGCGGCCAAGGAGCGGGGGGCACAGATACGCAGTATTTT,CASGQGAGGTDTQYF,TRBD2,-,TRBV5-1,TRBJ2-3
TGCGCCAGTGGGCCAGGGGGCCCGTATGGCTACACCTTC,CASGPGGPYGYTF,TRBD1,-,TRBV5-1,TRBJ1-2
TGTGCCAGCAGCGCAAATAGCGGTGCCTACAATGAGCAGTTCTTC,CASSANSGAYNEQFF,-,-,TRBV11-2,TRBJ2-1
TGCGCCAGCAGCTTGACAGGGCAAGGCTCTGGGGCCAACGTCCTGACTTTC,CASSLTGQGSGANVLTF,-,-,TRBV5-1,TRBJ2-6
TGTGCCGGAACCCAAAGTCAGACAGCCGCGTATGGCTACACCTTC,CAGTQSQTAAYGYTF,-,-,TRBV6-1,TRBJ1-2
TGTGCCAGCAGCTTGGGCGGGACAGGGGTCCGTAATGAGCAGTTCTTC,CASSLGGTGVRNEQFF,TRBD1,-,TRBV5-4,TRBJ2-1
TGTGCCAGCACCCCTGACAGTTATTCCCTCGACTATGGCTACACCTTC,CASTPDSYSLDYGYTF,-,-,TRBV2,TRBJ1-2
TGTGCCATCAGTGCAGGGGGAGGCTACACCTTC,CAISAGGGYTF,TRBD1,-,TRBV10-3,TRBJ1-2
TGCGCCAGCAGCGCGCAGACTAGCTCCAATGAGCAGTTCTTC,CASSAQTSSNEQFF,TRBD2,-,TRBV5-1,TRBJ2-1
TGTGCCAGCAGCGTCGGGACAGGGGATCTAGCGGGAGCATGGTATGAGCAGTTCTTC,CASSVGTGDLAGAWYEQFF,-,-,TRBV9,TRBJ2-1
TGTGCCAGCAGCTTGGGGACAGGGGGCTATTTTGAGCAGTACTTC,CASSLGTGGYFEQYF,TRBD1,-,TRBV5-4,TRBJ2-7
TGCAGTGCTAGAGCCTTTTACGAGCAGTACTTC,CSARAFYEQYF,-,-,TRBV20-1,TRBJ2-7
TGTGCCAGTAATCTTCCGGACAGGGTAAGGGAAAGGAACACCGGGGAGCTGTTTTTT,CASNLPDRVRERNTGELFF,TRBD1,-,TRBV19,TRBJ2-2
TGTGCCAGCAGCGTAGCTTCCGGGAATAACCTGGGTGAGCAGTACTTC,CASSVASGNNLGEQYF,-,-,TRBV9,TRBJ2-5
TGCGCCAGCAGGGTATCAGCGGGAGCCGGCACAGATACGCAGTATTTT,CASRVSAGAGTDTQYF,TRBD2,-,TRBV10-2,TRBJ2-3
TGTGCCAGCAGTACGAAAGGGACTAGCGGGTTGTACAATGAGCAGTTCTTC,CASSTKGTSGLYNEQFF,TRBD2,-,TRBV2,TRBJ2-1
TGTGCCAGCAGTCCACTAGCGGGAAGGGACATTCAGTACTTC,CASSPLAGRDIQYF,TRBD2,-,TRBV6-5,TRBJ2-4
TGTGCCAGTACTCACGGAGACAGGGATTTGCAGCCCCAGCATTTT,CASTHGDRDLQPQHF,TRBD1,-,TRBV19,TRBJ1-5
TGTGCCAGCAGCCCCGCGACAGGCTACGAGCAGTACTTC,CASSPATGYEQYF,-,-,TRBV7-9,TRBJ2-7
TGTGCCAGCAGTGAAGTCCGAACTCGCTACACAGATACGCAGTATTTT,CASSEVRTRYTDTQYF,-,-,TRBV2,TRBJ2-3
TGCGCCAGCAGCTTCACCGGACAGGACCTATACACTGAAGCTTTCTTT,CASSFTGQDLYTEAFF,TRBD1,-,TRBV5-1,TRBJ1-1
TGTGCCAGTAGTATTCGACTAGCGAGGACCGGGGAGCTGTTTTTT,CASSIRLARTGELFF,TRBD2,once,TRBV19,TRBJ2-2
TGCGCCAGCAACACCTCTAATCAGCCCCAGCATTTT,CASNTSNQPQHF,-,-,TRBV5-1,TRBJ1-5
TGTGCCAGCAGTCAGGGGACAGCGAGCTTGAACACTGAAGCTTTCTTT,CASSQGTASLNTEAFF,TRBD1,-,TRBV5-4,TRBJ1-1
TGTGCCAGCTCACCTACAGGGGCCTTGAACACTGAAGCTTTCTTT,CASSPTGALNTEAFF,TRBD1,-,TRBV18,TRBJ1-1
TGTGCCAGCAGCTTAACTAGCGGGTACCAAGAGACCCAGTACTTC,CASSLTSGYQETQYF,TRBD2,-,TRBV7-3,TRBJ2-5
TGTGCCAGCAGCTTATCGGCATGGACTGTCCCCTACAATGAGCAGTTCTTC,CASSLSAWTVPYNEQFF,-,-,TRBV7-9,TRBJ2-1
TGTGCCAGCAGGCCCGGGGGGGCTTCGAAGACCCAGTACTTC,CASRPGGASKTQYF,TRBD2,-,TRBV6-5,TRBJ2-5
TGTGCCAGCAGCTTAATAAGGGACAGGGAAACAACCGGGGAGCTGTTTTTT,CASSLIRDRETTGELFF,TRBD1,-,TRBV7-3,TRBJ2-2